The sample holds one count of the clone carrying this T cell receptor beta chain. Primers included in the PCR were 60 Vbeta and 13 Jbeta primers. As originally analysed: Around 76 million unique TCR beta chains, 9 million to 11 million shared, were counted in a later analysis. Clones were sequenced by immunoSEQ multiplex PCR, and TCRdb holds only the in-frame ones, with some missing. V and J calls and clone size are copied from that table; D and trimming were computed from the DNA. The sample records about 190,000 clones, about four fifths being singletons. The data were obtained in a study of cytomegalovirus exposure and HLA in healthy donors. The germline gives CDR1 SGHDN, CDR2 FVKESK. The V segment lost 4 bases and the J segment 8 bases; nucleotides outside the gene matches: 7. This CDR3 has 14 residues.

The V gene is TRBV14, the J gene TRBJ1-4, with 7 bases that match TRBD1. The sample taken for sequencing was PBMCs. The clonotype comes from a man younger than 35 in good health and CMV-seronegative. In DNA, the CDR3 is TGTGCCAGCAGCCGATCCAGGGGGTTGGAAAAACTGTTTTTT. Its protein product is CASSRSRGLEKLFF. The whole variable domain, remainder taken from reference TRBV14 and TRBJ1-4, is EAGVTQFPSHSVIEKGQTVTLRCDPISGHDNLYWYRRVMGKEIKFLLHFVKESKQDESGMPNNRFLAERTGGTYSTLKVQPAELEDSGVYFCASSRSRGLEKLFFGSGTQLSVL.